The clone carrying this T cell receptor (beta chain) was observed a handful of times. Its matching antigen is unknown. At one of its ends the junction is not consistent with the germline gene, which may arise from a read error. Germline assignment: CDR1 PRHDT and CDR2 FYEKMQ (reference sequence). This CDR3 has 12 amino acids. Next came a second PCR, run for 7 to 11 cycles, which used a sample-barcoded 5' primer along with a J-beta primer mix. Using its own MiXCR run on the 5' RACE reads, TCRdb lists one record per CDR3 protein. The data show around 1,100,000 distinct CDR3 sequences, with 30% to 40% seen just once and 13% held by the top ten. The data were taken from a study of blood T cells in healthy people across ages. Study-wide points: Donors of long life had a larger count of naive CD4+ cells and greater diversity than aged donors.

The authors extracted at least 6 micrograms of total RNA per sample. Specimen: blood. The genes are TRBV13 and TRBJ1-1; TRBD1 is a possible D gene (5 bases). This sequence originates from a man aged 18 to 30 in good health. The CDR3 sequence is CASSLGRSEAFF. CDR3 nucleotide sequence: TGCGCCAGCAGCTTGGGACGGAGTGAAGCTTTCTTT. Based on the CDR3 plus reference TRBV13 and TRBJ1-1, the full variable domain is AAGVIQSPRHLIKEKRETATLKCYPIPRHDTVYWYQQGPGQDPQFLISFYEKMQSDKGSIPDRFSAQQFSDYHSELNMSSLELGDSALYFCASSLGRSEAFFGQGTRLTVV.